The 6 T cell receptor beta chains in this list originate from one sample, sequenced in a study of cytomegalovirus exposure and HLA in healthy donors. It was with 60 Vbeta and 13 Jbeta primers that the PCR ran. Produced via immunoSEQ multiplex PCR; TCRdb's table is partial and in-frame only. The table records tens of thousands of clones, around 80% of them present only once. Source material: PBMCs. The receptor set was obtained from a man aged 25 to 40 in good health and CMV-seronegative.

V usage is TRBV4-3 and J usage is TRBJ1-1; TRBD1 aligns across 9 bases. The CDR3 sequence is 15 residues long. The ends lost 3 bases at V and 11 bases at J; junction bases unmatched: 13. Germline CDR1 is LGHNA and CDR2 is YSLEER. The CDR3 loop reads CASSHSDRGIVGAFF. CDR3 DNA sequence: TGCGCCAGCAGCCATTCGGACAGGGGTATTGTCGGGGCTTTCTTT.

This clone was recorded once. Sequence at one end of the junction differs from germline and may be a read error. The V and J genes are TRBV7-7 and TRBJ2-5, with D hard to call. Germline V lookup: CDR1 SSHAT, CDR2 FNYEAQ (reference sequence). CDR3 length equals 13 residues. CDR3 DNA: TGTGCTAGCAGCTTAAAGCCACTGGAGACCCAGTACTTC. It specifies CASSLKPLETQYF.

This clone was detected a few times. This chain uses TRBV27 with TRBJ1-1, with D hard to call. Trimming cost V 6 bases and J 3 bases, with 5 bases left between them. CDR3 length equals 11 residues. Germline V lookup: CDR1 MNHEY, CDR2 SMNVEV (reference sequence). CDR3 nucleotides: TGTGCCAGCAGATCGTACACTGAAGCTTTCTTT. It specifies CASRSYTEAFF.

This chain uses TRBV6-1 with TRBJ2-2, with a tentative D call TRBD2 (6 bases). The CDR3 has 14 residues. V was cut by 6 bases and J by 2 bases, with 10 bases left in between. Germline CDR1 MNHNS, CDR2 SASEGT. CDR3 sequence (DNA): TGTGCCAGCAGGGGGACTGGAAACACCGGGGAGCTGTTTTTT. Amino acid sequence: CASRGTGNTGELFF.

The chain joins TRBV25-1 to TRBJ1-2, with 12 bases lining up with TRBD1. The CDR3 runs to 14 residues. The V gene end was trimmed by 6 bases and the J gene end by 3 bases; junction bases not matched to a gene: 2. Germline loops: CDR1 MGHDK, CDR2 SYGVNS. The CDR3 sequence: CASRGTGGDYGYTF. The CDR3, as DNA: TGTGCCAGCAGAGGGACAGGGGGCGACTATGGCTACACCTTC.

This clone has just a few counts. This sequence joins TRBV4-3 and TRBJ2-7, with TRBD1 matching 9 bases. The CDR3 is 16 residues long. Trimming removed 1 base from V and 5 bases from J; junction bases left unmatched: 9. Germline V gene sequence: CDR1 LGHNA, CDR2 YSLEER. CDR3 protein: CASSQASGQGGDEQYF. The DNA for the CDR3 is TGCGCCAGCAGCCAAGCCTCGGGACAGGGAGGCGACGAGCAGTACTTC.